Listed below are T cell receptor beta chains from one sample, sequenced in a study of CD8 T cells in Susac syndrome. TCRdb passed the immunoSEQ multiplex PCR reads through MiXCR, listing each CDR3 protein once. The table has 170,000 or so distinct CDR3 sequences, around 95% seen once. Sequencing input: CD4+ T cells from PBMCs. These receptors were taken from a human donor with Susac syndrome. Each CDR3 is given with its conserved first and last residue. A D gene is named only where the DNA matches it firmly. Part of the rows lack a size; the others show once, few, many or a class for expanded clones.

len	v_gene	d_gene	abundance	j_gene	CDR3aa	CDR3nt
13	TRBV29-1	NA	NA	TRBJ2-3	CSHEWVSTDTQYF	TGCAGCCATGAATGGGTCAGCACAGATACGCAGTATTTT
14	TRBV12-3/TRBV12-4	TRBD1	NA	TRBJ2-5	CASSPRTGQETQYF	TGTGCCAGCAGTCCCCGGACAGGTCAAGAGACCCAGTACTTC
14	TRBV20-1	NA	NA	TRBJ2-1	CSAVGVEFYNEQFF	TGCAGTGCTGTCGGGGTGGAGTTTTACAATGAGCAGTTCTTC
16	TRBV20-1	TRBD1	once	TRBJ2-3	CSASLLPGTGSTPQYF	TGCAGTGCTAGCCTCCTACCCGGGACAGGGTCGACTCCGCAGTATTTT
14	TRBV20-1	TRBD2	NA	TRBJ2-2	CSARRGENTGELFF	TGCAGTGCTAGACGGGGGGAGAACACCGGGGAGCTGTTTTTT
13	TRBV27	NA	NA	TRBJ1-4	CASKAPPHEKLFF	TGTGCCAGCAAGGCTCCCCCACATGAAAAACTGTTTTTT
16	TRBV4-1	NA	NA	TRBJ1-3	CASSQPRGGTGNTIYF	TGCGCCAGCAGCCAACCCCGGGGGGGCACTGGAAACACCATATATTTT
14	TRBV2	NA	NA	TRBJ2-4	CASSDRTSPNIQYF	TGTGCCAGCAGTGATAGGACATCCCCCAACATTCAGTACTTC
15	TRBV12-3/TRBV12-4	NA	once	TRBJ1-2	CASSLWSRGTYGYTF	TGTGCCAGCAGTTTATGGTCCCGGGGAACCTATGGCTACACCTTC
11	TRBV28	TRBD1	NA	TRBJ1-5	CASSSDRAPHF	TGTGCCAGCAGTTCAGACAGGGCCCCGCATTTT
15	TRBV5-4	NA	NA	TRBJ2-3	CASSLGRFSTDTQYF	TGTGCCAGCAGCTTAGGCCGGTTTAGCACAGATACGCAGTATTTT
14	TRBV5-1	NA	NA	TRBJ1-4	CASSLVPSNEKLFF	TGCGCCAGCAGCTTGGTACCGAGTAATGAAAAACTGTTTTTT
15	TRBV29-1	NA	NA	TRBJ2-6	CSVYLDLAGANVLTF	TGCAGCGTTTATTTGGATTTAGCTGGGGCCAACGTCCTGACTTTC
12	TRBV20-1	TRBD1	NA	TRBJ2-7	CSAMTGTYEQYF	TGCAGTGCAATGACAGGGACCTACGAGCAGTACTTC
13	TRBV18	NA	few	TRBJ2-5	CASSPSGMETQYF	TGTGCCAGCTCACCGTCCGGGATGGAGACCCAGTACTTC
15	TRBV3-1	NA	once	TRBJ2-5	CASTRQWGGRETQYF	TGTGCCAGCACTCGACAATGGGGAGGTAGAGAGACCCAGTACTTC
12	TRBV29-1	NA	NA	TRBJ1-1	CSVEVHRGVAFF	TGCAGCGTTGAAGTTCATCGGGGAGTAGCTTTCTTT
15	TRBV6-1	NA	NA	TRBJ2-3	CASLPRGALTDTQYF	TGTGCCAGCCTCCCAAGGGGCGCCCTCACAGATACGCAGTATTTT
13	TRBV5-1	TRBD1	NA	TRBJ1-2	CASSRTGGDGYTF	TGCGCCAGCAGTCGGACAGGTGGAGATGGCTACACCTTC
11	TRBV30	NA	NA	TRBJ1-2	CAWRAGNGYTF	TGTGCCTGGAGAGCTGGAAATGGCTACACCTTC
14	TRBV12-3/TRBV12-4	TRBD1	NA	TRBJ2-7	CASSPQGPTYEQYF	TGTGCCAGCAGCCCACAGGGGCCTACCTACGAGCAGTACTTC
15	TRBV3-1	NA	NA	TRBJ2-1	CASSQAAGSRGEQFF	TGTGCCAGCAGCCAAGCGGCGGGGTCACGGGGTGAGCAGTTCTTC
17	TRBV7-9	TRBD2	NA	TRBJ2-1	CASSPALASGGDDEQFF	TGTGCCAGCAGCCCCGCCCTTGCTAGCGGGGGTGACGATGAGCAGTTCTTC
15	TRBV20-1	TRBD1	NA	TRBJ2-7	CSAIKAGQALYEQYF	TGCAGTGCCATAAAGGCGGGACAGGCCCTATACGAGCAGTACTTC
15	TRBV4-3	NA	NA	TRBJ2-3	CASSRVWDSTDTQYF	TGCGCCAGCAGCCGAGTTTGGGACAGCACAGATACGCAGTATTTT
16	TRBV7-2	TRBD2	NA	TRBJ2-2	CASSLVAAGYTGELFF	TGTGCCAGCAGCTTAGTAGCAGCGGGATACACCGGGGAGCTGTTTTTT
13	TRBV20-1	NA	NA	TRBJ1-2	CSASAGRLGGYTF	TGCAGTGCTAGTGCGGGCCGCCTGGGGGGCTACACCTTC
13	TRBV9	NA	NA	TRBJ1-5	CASSADSYQPQHF	TGTGCCAGCAGCGCCGACAGCTATCAGCCCCAGCATTTT
15	TRBV9	TRBD1	NA	TRBJ1-3	CASSAGTGGENTIYF	TGTGCCAGCAGCGCAGGGACAGGGGGCGAAAACACCATATATTTT
18	TRBV6-5	TRBD2	NA	TRBJ2-5	CASSLPPSGSWARETQYF	TGTGCCAGCAGTTTACCGCCTAGCGGGAGTTGGGCCAGGGAGACCCAGTACTTC
15	TRBV24-1	NA	NA	TRBJ2-2	CATSLSGMNTGELFF	TGTGCCACCAGTCTGTCCGGGATGAACACCGGGGAGCTGTTTTTT
14	TRBV4-3	NA	once	TRBJ2-5	CASSPQLGIETQYF	TGCGCCAGCAGCCCGCAACTAGGTATCGAGACCCAGTACTTC
15	TRBV7-2	TRBD2	once	TRBJ2-7	CASSFRLAGPYEQYF	TGTGCCAGCAGCTTCAGACTAGCGGGCCCTTACGAGCAGTACTTC
15	TRBV20-1	NA	NA	TRBJ2-7	CSARPAFLYSYEQYF	TGCAGTGCTAGGCCGGCATTTCTCTACTCCTACGAGCAGTACTTC
15	TRBV20-1	TRBD2	NA	TRBJ2-1	CSARPTSGFYNEQFF	TGCAGTGCTAGACCGACTAGCGGATTCTACAATGAGCAGTTCTTC
13	TRBV18	NA	NA	TRBJ2-1	CASSPSGANEQFF	TGTGCCAGCTCACCGTCAGGGGCCAATGAGCAGTTCTTC
11	TRBV20-1	NA	NA	TRBJ1-1	CSATFKGEAFF	TGCAGTGCTACGTTTAAGGGTGAAGCTTTCTTT
16	TRBV3-1	NA	NA	TRBJ2-4	CASSLGGRGSKNIQYF	TGTGCCAGCAGCCTCGGGGGGCGCGGGTCCAAAAACATTCAGTACTTC
15	TRBV6-6	NA	NA	TRBJ2-7	CASSYRFGDSYEQYF	TGTGCCAGCAGTTACCGATTCGGAGACTCCTACGAGCAGTACTTC
13	TRBV9	NA	NA	TRBJ1-1	CASSVEAGRGAFF	TGTGCCAGCAGCGTAGAGGCCGGGCGTGGAGCTTTCTTT
14	TRBV5-6	TRBD2	NA	TRBJ2-3	CASSGLAGGNTQYF	TGTGCCAGCAGCGGACTAGCGGGGGGGAATACGCAGTATTTT
14	TRBV7-2	TRBD1	NA	TRBJ2-5	CASSFDRGQETQYF	TGTGCCAGCAGCTTTGACAGGGGGCAAGAGACCCAGTACTTC
13	TRBV29-1	TRBD1	NA	TRBJ1-1	CSASGQFNTEAFF	TGCAGCGCCTCGGGACAGTTCAACACTGAAGCTTTCTTT
19	TRBV5-1	TRBD1	NA	TRBJ2-4	CASSPDPARDRLAKNIQYF	TGCGCCAGCAGCCCCGATCCAGCCCGGGACAGATTAGCCAAAAACATTCAGTACTTC
12	TRBV19	NA	NA	TRBJ1-2	CASTPARFGYTF	TGTGCCAGTACCCCGGCCAGATTCGGCTACACCTTC
12	TRBV6-2/TRBV6-3	NA	NA	TRBJ2-5	CASSSAEETQYF	TGTGCCAGCAGTTCAGCCGAGGAGACCCAGTACTTC
14	TRBV2	TRBD2	NA	TRBJ2-1	CASSGGASSGGRFF	TGTGCCAGCAGTGGCGGGGCGTCTAGCGGGGGTCGGTTCTTC
13	TRBV28	NA	NA	TRBJ2-1	CASSHTLNNEQFF	TGTGCCAGCAGTCACACATTAAACAATGAGCAGTTCTTC
16	TRBV7-8	TRBD2	NA	TRBJ2-1	CASSRIAGGPVDEQFF	TGTGCCAGCAGCAGAATAGCGGGAGGGCCCGTTGATGAGCAGTTCTTC
14	TRBV30	TRBD1	NA	TRBJ2-7	CAWSRDRGLRGQYF	TGTGCCTGGAGTAGGGACAGGGGGCTACGAGGACAGTACTTC
17	TRBV4-1	TRBD2	NA	TRBJ2-1	CASSHPWSGGASYEQFF	TGCGCCAGCAGCCATCCCTGGAGCGGGGGGGCTTCTTATGAGCAGTTCTTC
14	TRBV20-1	TRBD2	NA	TRBJ2-2	CSAAWGGRTGELFF	TGCAGTGCGGCCTGGGGGGGGAGGACCGGGGAGCTGTTTTTT
13	TRBV13	NA	NA	TRBJ2-2	CASSLRIAGELFF	TGTGCCAGCAGCTTGAGGATAGCCGGGGAGCTGTTTTTT
13	TRBV10-3	NA	NA	TRBJ2-2	CATAGANTGELFF	TGTGCCACCGCAGGGGCGAACACCGGGGAGCTGTTTTTT
13	TRBV20-1	TRBD2	NA	TRBJ2-1	CSARLAGGNEQFF	TGCAGTGCTAGACTAGCGGGAGGGAATGAGCAGTTCTTC
14	TRBV13	TRBD2	once	TRBJ2-7	CASSLQLASHEQYF	TGTGCCAGCAGCTTGCAACTAGCGAGCCACGAGCAGTACTTC
12	TRBV15	NA	NA	TRBJ2-3	CATSRDLPAQYF	TGTGCCACCAGCAGAGATCTACCAGCGCAGTATTTT
15	TRBV7-2	TRBD1	NA	TRBJ1-2	CASTLGQGEVYGYTF	TGTGCCAGCACCTTAGGGCAGGGGGAGGTCTATGGCTACACCTTC
15	TRBV2	TRBD1	NA	TRBJ2-5	CASMGGRDRGETQYF	TGTGCCAGCATGGGGGGGAGGGACAGGGGAGAGACCCAGTACTTC